The 20 T cell receptor beta chains presented below share a single source sample, sequenced in a study of T cells after yellow fever vaccination. TCRdb called the 5' RACE reads again in MiXCR, with one record for every CDR3 protein. The sample has 300,000 to 350,000 distinct CDR3 sequences; roughly 8.4% are singletons. The sequencing here drew on PBMCs, taken more than 40 days after the first yellow fever vaccination. The origin of the receptors is a man aged 18 to 29 who received the YFV17D yellow fever vaccine.

The rearrangement links TRBV12-3 or TRBV12-4 to TRBJ2-3; D gene ambiguous. The V end was cut by 6 bases, the J end by 2 bases, with 15 bases between. CDR3 length: 15 amino acids. In DNA form, the CDR3 reads TGTGCCAGCAGATTGTCAAGGGATAACACAGATACGCAGTATTTT. Translated, it gives CASRLSRDNTDTQYF.

This clonotype was seen many times. This chain connects TRBV12-3 or TRBV12-4 to TRBJ1-3; no definite D call. This CDR3 is 14 amino acids long. V was cut by 2 bases and J by 0 bases, with 5 bases left in between. CDR3 sequence reads: CASSLSFSGNTIYF. The CDR3 DNA sequence: TGTGCCAGCAGTTTATCCTTCTCTGGAAACACCATATATTTT.

The CDR3 loop is CASSLLTSGGSYF. CDR3 nucleotides: TGCGCCAGCAGCCTACTTACTAGCGGGGGTTCGTATTTT. This rearrangement joins TRBV5-1 to TRBJ2-3, with 11 positions matching TRBD2. J lost 14 bases, V lost 4 bases, and 9 bases had no gene match. The CDR3 has 13 amino acids. The germline gives CDR1 SGHRS, CDR2 YFSETQ.

This rearrangement joins TRBV5-1 to TRBJ1-2; 7 bases match TRBD1. The CDR3 runs 17 residues. Losses at the gene ends were 1 base for V and 5 bases for J; bases not matched to a gene: 14. Germline V lookup: CDR1 SGHRS, CDR2 YFSETQ. Here the CDR3 reads CASSLLPSAGTAYGYTF. DNA of the CDR3: TGCGCCAGCAGCTTGCTACCCTCAGCGGGGACAGCATATGGCTACACCTTC.

This clonotype was found a few times. V is TRBV4-1 and J is TRBJ2-7, with unresolved D. V lost 0 bases, J lost 0 bases, and 6 bases lay in between. The CDR3 has 14 amino acids. Germline CDR1 is MGHRA and CDR2 is YSYEKL. The CDR3 region is CASSQDPDSYEQYF. In DNA form, the CDR3 reads TGCGCCAGCAGCCAAGATCCGGACTCCTACGAGCAGTACTTC.

The J gene is TRBJ1-1, the V gene TRBV12-3 or TRBV12-4; the D is unclear. The CDR3 runs 16 residues. V gave up 3 bases and J gave up 0 bases, with 14 bases separating them. The CDR3 region has the DNA TGTGCCAGCAGTTTTAATAGAGCGGTCATGAACACTGAAGCTTTCTTT. It codes for CASSFNRAVMNTEAFF.

This clonotype came up a few times. The J gene is TRBJ2-1, the V gene TRBV4-2; no firm D call. The germline V gene has CDR1 LGHNA and CDR2 YNFKEQ. Between the trimmed V and J ends, which lost 0 bases and 8 bases, there was a span of 11 bases. The CDR3 consists of 14 residues. The CDR3 here is CASSQDRPGDEQFF. The CDR3, as DNA: TGTGCCAGCAGCCAAGATAGGCCCGGAGATGAGCAGTTCTTC.

This chain uses TRBV4-2 with TRBJ2-1; the D gene is possibly TRBD2 (6 bases). CDR3 length equals 15 residues. Germline CDR1 LGHNA, CDR2 YNFKEQ. V was cut by 4 bases and J by 0 bases, with 10 bases left in between. The CDR3 sequence: CASSPGTLSYNEQFF. In DNA, the CDR3 is TGTGCCAGCAGCCCCGGGACTCTCTCCTACAATGAGCAGTTCTTC.

This clonotype was seen many times. This chain connects TRBV29-1 to TRBJ1-2, with TRBD1 matching over 8 bases. With 7 bases clipped from V and 4 bases from J, the junction kept 5 bases outside the gene matches. The CDR3 runs to 12 residues. Germline CDR1 SQVTM, CDR2 ANQGSEA. As DNA, the CDR3 is TGCAGCGCCCAAGACAGGGGCTATGGCTACACCTTC. Translated, it gives CSAQDRGYGYTF.

This clonotype came up a few times. The chain links TRBV20-1 to TRBJ1-6, with 11 bases matching TRBD1. This CDR3 comprises 13 residues. From germline, CDR1 is DFQATT and CDR2 SNEGSKA (reference sequence). The junction had 2 bases not matched to a gene; V was cut back by 3 bases and J by 10 bases. For the CDR3, the DNA is TGCAGTGCTAGGGACAGGGGGCTCTCACCCCTCCACTTT. This codes for CSARDRGLSPLHF.

This clonotype was found many times. The rearrangement uses TRBV12-3 or TRBV12-4 and TRBJ2-5; the D gene is possibly TRBD1 (8 bases). Trimming removed 6 bases at V and 2 bases at J, with 13 bases between. The CDR3 has 14 residues. The CDR3 sequence: CASSLQGGQETQYF. In DNA, the CDR3 is TGTGCCAGCAGCTTACAGGGGGGGCAAGAGACCCAGTACTTC.

There are a few counts of this clonotype. V and J are TRBV18 and TRBJ2-5; the match to TRBD1 covers 7 bases. The CDR3 is 15 amino acids. The V gene end was trimmed by 3 bases and the J gene end by 2 bases; junction bases not matched to a gene: 6. Per the germline V gene, CDR1 is KGHSH and CDR2 is LQKENI. CDR3 bases: TGTGCCAGCTCACCCCTAGACAGGGTTCAAGAGACCCAGTACTTC. Translating gives CASSPLDRVQETQYF.

This clonotype has more than one count but fewer than ten. The rearrangement joins TRBV4-2 to TRBJ2-1; 9 positions match TRBD2. The V gene's germline CDR1 is LGHNA and CDR2 YNFKEQ. V trimming: 0 bases; J trimming: 3 bases; junction bases outside the gene matches: 9. CDR3 length: 18 amino acids. The CDR3 nucleotides are TGTGCCAGCAGCCAAGATCGGGCTAGCGGGGCTCTCTACAATGAGCAGTTCTTC. Its protein product is CASSQDRASGALYNEQFF.

In its sample, this clonotype was seen many times. V usage is TRBV4-1 and J usage is TRBJ2-1; D gene unclear. V lost 0 bases to trimming and J lost 7 bases, with 7 bases between them. The CDR3 has 13 residues. The V gene's germline CDR1 is MGHRA and CDR2 YSYEKL. In DNA form, the CDR3 reads TGCGCCAGCAGCCAAGACTGGATAAATGAGCAGTTCTTC. This encodes CASSQDWINEQFF.

The chain carries TRBV9 and TRBJ2-1, with D perhaps matching TRBD1 (5 bases). The CDR3 covers 14 residues. CDR1 SGDLS and CDR2 YYNGEE come from the germline V gene. V lost 0 bases, J lost 2 bases, and 6 bases lay in between. The DNA for the CDR3 is TGTGCCAGCAGCGTAGGGACAACCTACAATGAGCAGTTCTTC. Translating it yields CASSVGTTYNEQFF. Together with reference TRBV9 and TRBJ2-1, the CDR3 gives the full variable domain: DSGVTQTPKHLITATGQRVTLRCSPRSGDLSVYWYQQSLDQGLQFLIQYYNGEERAKGNILERFSAQQFPDLHSELNLSSLELGDSALYFCASSVGTTYNEQFFGPGTRLTVL.

In this sample, this clonotype turned up a few times. The chain employs TRBV28 and TRBJ2-3, with a weak D call TRBD2 (6 bases). The CDR3 extends over 18 amino acids. From germline, CDR1 is MDHEN and CDR2 SYDVKM. Trimming removed 6 bases from V and 0 bases from J, with 22 bases in between. DNA for the CDR3: TGTGCCAGCAGGATCCGGGACTGGCGGCCCGACAGCACAGATACGCAGTATTTT. Amino acid sequence: CASRIRDWRPDSTDTQYF.

This clonotype was picked up a small number of times. The chain couples TRBV7-9 to TRBJ2-3, with TRBD2 identical over 9 bases. Germline values: CDR1 SEHNR, CDR2 FQNEAQ (reference sequence). The CDR3 length is 15 residues. V lost 4 bases and J lost 4; bases outside the gene matches: 6. In nucleotides, the CDR3 is TGTGCCAGCAGCTCTCTAGCGGGGTGGGCAGATACGCAGTATTTT. As protein: CASSSLAGWADTQYF.

This clonotype was picked up many times. The V call is TRBV20-1, the J call TRBJ1-2, with D uncertain. Germline V CDR1 and CDR2: DFQATT, SNEGSKA (reference sequence). V was shortened by 0 bases and J by 4 bases, with 12 bases between the two germline ends. The CDR3 loop spans 14 amino acids. CDR3 coding DNA: TGCAGTGCTAGAGATCGGATCTACAGCTATGGCTACACCTTC. Translating gives CSARDRIYSYGYTF.

This clonotype came up a few times. The chain uses TRBV9 and TRBJ2-2; 7 bases map to TRBD2. Trimming removed 0 bases from V and 6 bases from J; junction bases left unmatched: 8. The CDR3 totals 16 residues. Per the germline V gene, CDR1 is SGDLS and CDR2 is YYNGEE. CDR3 DNA: TGTGCCAGCAGCGTAGCCCCCTTCGGACTAGCCGGGGAGCTGTTTTTT. Translating it yields CASSVAPFGLAGELFF.

The rearrangement links TRBV7-9 to TRBJ1-3, with 7 bases fitting TRBD1. V was pared by 5 bases and J by 4 bases, with 5 bases of the junction left unmatched. CDR3 length: 14 amino acids. CDR1 is SEHNR, CDR2 FQNEAQ, per germline (reference sequence). This chain's CDR3 is CASSLDRDGNTIYF. CDR3 bases: TGTGCCAGCAGCCTCGACAGGGACGGAAACACCATATATTTT.